Each of the 5 T cell receptor beta chains below was sequenced from the same sample in a study of cytomegalovirus exposure and HLA in healthy donors. With 60 Vbeta and 13 Jbeta primers, the PCR was carried out. Profiled with immunoSEQ multiplex PCR; TCRdb holds only in-frame clones, not every one. The repertoire consists of 95,000 to 130,000 clones, with roughly 70% occurring once and the leading ten covering about 1.6%. Sequencing was done on a sample of PBMCs. These TCRs come from a woman under 30 in good health and CMV-seronegative.

This chain links TRBV2 with TRBJ2-5; D ambiguous. The tail of the sequence fits TRBJ2-7 better, so the J call may be wrong. The germline V gene has CDR1 SNHLY and CDR2 FYNNEI. CDR3 size: 12 residues. The CDR3 nucleotides are TGTGCCAGCAGTGGACTGATCTACGAGCAGTACTTC. It encodes CASSGLIYEQYF.

The rearrangement links TRBV7-2 to TRBJ2-7, with 15 nucleotides matching TRBD2. V was clipped by 3 bases and J by 1 base; unmatched bases: 7. CDR1 and CDR2 (germline): SGHTA, FQGNSA. CDR3 size: 18 residues. CDR3 protein: CASSFLGTSGGTSYEQYF. CDR3 DNA sequence: TGTGCCAGCAGCTTCCTTGGGACTAGCGGGGGGACATCCTACGAGCAGTACTTC.

The rearrangement links TRBV5-5 to TRBJ1-1, with D perhaps TRBD1 (5 bases). CDR3 length: 14 amino acids. The germline gives CDR1 SGHKS, CDR2 YYEKEE (reference sequence). Trimming stripped 3 bases from V and 5 bases from J, with 14 bases between. DNA for the CDR3: TGTGCCAGCAGCTGGGGGAGCGGGTTAACTGAAGCTTTCTTT. Amino acid sequence: CASSWGSGLTEAFF.

This chain joins TRBV2 and TRBJ1-1; D gene uncertain. The germline V and J ends were trimmed by 3 bases and 5 bases, with 13 bases remaining between them. Looked up from germline, CDR1 is SNHLY and CDR2 is FYNNEI. This CDR3 contains 14 residues. The CDR3: CASSELSTATEAFF. The CDR3 nucleotides are TGTGCCAGCAGTGAGTTGAGCACCGCGACTGAAGCTTTCTTT.

This clone is labeled as medium-sized. The CDR3, as DNA: TGTGCCAGCAGTTACGGTGGGGGAGGCCCCACAGATACGCAGTATTTT. The encoded protein is CASSYGGGGPTDTQYF. V is TRBV6-6 and J is TRBJ2-3; a weak D match, TRBD2 (6 bases). V shed 2 bases and J shed 2 bases, with 14 bases lying between them. The CDR3 runs to 16 residues. The germline V gene encodes CDR1 MNHNY and CDR2 SVGAGI (reference sequence).